These 9 T cell receptor beta chains originate from one sample sequenced in a study of radiation and T cells in renal cell carcinoma. The time point here: baseline pretreatment blood. Described treatment: 15 Gy SBRT to primary tumor, nephrectomy 4 weeks later. Produced via immunoSEQ multiplex PCR; TCRdb's table is partial and in-frame only. The table has approximately 100,000 clones, around nine tenths seen once. Material: blood, obtained from a patient whose treatment included radiotherapy and nephrectomy. These receptors all stem from a man aged 50 or older with renal cell carcinoma.

The rearrangement uses TRBV9 and TRBJ2-2, with D maybe TRBD2 (6 bases). The V gene's germline CDR1 is SGDLS and CDR2 YYNGEE. Trimming shortened V by 4 bases and J by 1 base, and 14 bases separated the two germline ends. The CDR3 consists of 16 residues. The DNA for the CDR3 is TGTGCCAGCAGCCCTCTTCGGGACTGGAACACCGGGGAGCTGTTTTTT. Its translation: CASSPLRDWNTGELFF.

The chain joins TRBV7-2 to TRBJ2-5; maybe TRBD2 (6 bases). Trimming left V 3 bases short and J 2 bases short, with 13 bases between. CDR3 length: 15 amino acids. Germline CDR1 and CDR2: SGHTA and FQGNSA. Here the CDR3 DNA reads TGTGCCAGCAGCTTGATGGCGGGAAGACAAGAGACCCAGTACTTC. Translation gives CASSLMAGRQETQYF.

The chain joins TRBV5-4 to TRBJ2-7; a weak D match, TRBD1 (6 bases). The CDR3 totals 15 residues. The germline gives CDR1 SGHNT, CDR2 YYREEE (reference sequence). Trimming took 0 bases from V and 0 from J, leaving 10 bases between them. Written as DNA, the CDR3 is TGTGCCAGCAGCTTGGGGACAGTGAGCTCCTACGAGCAGTACTTC. Translating it yields CASSLGTVSSYEQYF.

The V call is TRBV6-5, the J call TRBJ1-5; D gene uncertain. Germline V gene sequence: CDR1 MNHEY, CDR2 SVGAGI. The CDR3 extends over 15 amino acids. The V end was cut by 6 bases, the J end by 0 bases, with 12 bases between. CDR3 DNA sequence: TGTGCCAGCAGACTCTCGGGCTATAGCAATCAGCCCCAGCATTTT. This gives the protein CASRLSGYSNQPQHF.

This chain joins TRBV20-1 and TRBJ2-5; D is ambiguous. Judging by the DNA end, TRBJ2-7 fits better; the J call may be wrong. The CDR3 is made up of 11 amino acids. The germline V gene encodes CDR1 DFQATT and CDR2 SNEGSKA (reference sequence). The CDR3 sequence: CSASRSYEQYF. DNA of the CDR3: TGCAGTGCTAGTCGTAGCTACGAGCAGTACTTC.

The chain couples TRBV6-5 to TRBJ1-1, with 9 bases identical to TRBD1. The CDR3 sequence is 13 residues long. Germline V lookup: CDR1 MNHEY, CDR2 SVGAGI. With V trimmed by 6 bases and J by 5 bases, 4 bases remained unmatched. The CDR3 protein is CASRVTGGTEAFF. In DNA, the CDR3 is TGTGCCAGCAGAGTGACAGGGGGAACTGAAGCTTTCTTT.

The chain employs TRBV2 and TRBJ1-2; 9 nucleotides agree with TRBD1. V shed 6 bases, J shed 7 bases, and the junction held 6 bases outside the gene matches. From germline, CDR1 is SNHLY and CDR2 FYNNEI. This CDR3 comprises 13 residues. In DNA, the CDR3 is TGTGCCAGCAGATACACAGGGGGCCGTGGCTACACCTTC. It codes for CASRYTGGRGYTF.

The chain uses TRBV5-1 and TRBJ2-5, with D uncertain. CDR3 size: 14 residues. CDR1 is SGHRS and CDR2 is YFSETQ in the germline V gene. Trimming removed 0 bases from V and 5 bases from J, with 11 bases in between. The CDR3 spells CASSLVGPRETQYF. In nucleotides, the CDR3 is TGCGCCAGCAGCTTGGTAGGTCCCCGCGAGACCCAGTACTTC.

J is TRBJ2-2 and V is TRBV2; 7 positions match TRBD2. V shed 6 bases and J 4 bases; nucleotides not matched to a gene: 5. Germline CDR1 SNHLY, CDR2 FYNNEI. The CDR3 has 14 residues. This CDR3 reads CASSVAGSTGELFF. In nucleotides, the CDR3 is TGTGCCAGCAGCGTAGCGGGCAGCACCGGGGAGCTGTTTTTT.